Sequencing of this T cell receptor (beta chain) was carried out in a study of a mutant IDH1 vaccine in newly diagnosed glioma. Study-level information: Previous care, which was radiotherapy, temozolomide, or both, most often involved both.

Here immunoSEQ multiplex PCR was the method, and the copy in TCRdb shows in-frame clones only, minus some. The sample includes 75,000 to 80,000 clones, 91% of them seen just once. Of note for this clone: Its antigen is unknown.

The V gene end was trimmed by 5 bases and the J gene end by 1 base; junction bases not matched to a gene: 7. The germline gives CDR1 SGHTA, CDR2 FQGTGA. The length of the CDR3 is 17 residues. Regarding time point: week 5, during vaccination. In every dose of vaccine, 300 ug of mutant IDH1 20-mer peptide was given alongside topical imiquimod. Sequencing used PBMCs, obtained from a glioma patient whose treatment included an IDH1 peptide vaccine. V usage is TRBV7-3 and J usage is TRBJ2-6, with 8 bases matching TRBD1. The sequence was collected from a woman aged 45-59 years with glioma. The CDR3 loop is CASSLRGRRSGANVLTF. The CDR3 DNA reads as TGTGCCAGCAGCCTCAGGGGGCGCCGGTCTGGGGCCAACGTCCTGACTTTC.